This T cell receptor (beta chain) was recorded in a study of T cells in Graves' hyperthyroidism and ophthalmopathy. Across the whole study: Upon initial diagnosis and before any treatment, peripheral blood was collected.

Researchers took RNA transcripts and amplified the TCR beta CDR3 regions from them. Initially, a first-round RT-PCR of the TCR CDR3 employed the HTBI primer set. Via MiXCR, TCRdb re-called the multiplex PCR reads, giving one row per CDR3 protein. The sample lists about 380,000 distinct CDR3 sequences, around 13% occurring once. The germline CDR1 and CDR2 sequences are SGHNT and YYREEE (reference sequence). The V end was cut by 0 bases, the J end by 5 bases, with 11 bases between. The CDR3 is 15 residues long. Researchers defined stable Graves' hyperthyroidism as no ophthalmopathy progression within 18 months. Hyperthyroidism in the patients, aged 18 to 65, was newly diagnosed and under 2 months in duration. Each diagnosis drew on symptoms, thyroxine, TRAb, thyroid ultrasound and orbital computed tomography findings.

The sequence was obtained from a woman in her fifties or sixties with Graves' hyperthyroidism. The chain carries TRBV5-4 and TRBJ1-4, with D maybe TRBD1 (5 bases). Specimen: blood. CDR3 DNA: TGTGCCAGCAGCTTGGGAGGGGCGGTAAATGAAAAACTGTTTTTT. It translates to CASSLGGAVNEKLFF.